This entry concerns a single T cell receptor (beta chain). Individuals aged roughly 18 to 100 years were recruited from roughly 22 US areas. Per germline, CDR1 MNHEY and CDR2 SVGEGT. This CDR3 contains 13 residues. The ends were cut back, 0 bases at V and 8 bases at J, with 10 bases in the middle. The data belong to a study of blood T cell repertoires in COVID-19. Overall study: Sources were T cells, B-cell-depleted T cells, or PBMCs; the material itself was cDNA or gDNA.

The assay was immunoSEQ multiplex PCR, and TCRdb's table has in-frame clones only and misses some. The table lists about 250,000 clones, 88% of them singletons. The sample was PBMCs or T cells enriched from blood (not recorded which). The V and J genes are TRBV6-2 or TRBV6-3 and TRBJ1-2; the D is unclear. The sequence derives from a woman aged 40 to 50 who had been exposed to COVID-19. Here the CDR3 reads CASSYSVEGGYTF. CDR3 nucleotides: TGTGCCAGCAGTTACTCGGTTGAGGGAGGCTACACCTTC.